Shown below are 31 T cell receptor beta chains from a single sample sequenced in a study of cytomegalovirus exposure and HLA in healthy donors. PCR amplification relied on 60 Vbeta primers (plus 13 Jbeta primers). Data came from immunoSEQ multiplex PCR; TCRdb stores just in-frame clones and leaves some out. The repertoire holds about 160,000 clones, with around 84% as singletons. Specimen: PBMCs. These receptor sequences come from a man between 18 and 35 years old in good health and CMV-seronegative.

This clone was detected only a few times. The junction does not match germline at one end; this may be a read error. J is TRBJ2-1 and V is TRBV7-9, with D hard to call. Per the germline V gene, CDR1 is SEHNR and CDR2 is FQNEAQ (reference sequence). The CDR3 has 17 amino acids. CDR3 nucleotides: TGTTCCAGCAGCTTCCCCTGGCCCCCAGAGCCGGGCAATGAGCAGTTCTTC. It specifies CSSSFPWPPEPGNEQFF.

The rearrangement uses TRBV19 and TRBJ1-5, with D unclear. V was pared by 3 bases and J by 0 bases, with 9 bases between. This CDR3 is built from 15 residues. Germline assignment: CDR1 LNHDA and CDR2 SQIVND (reference sequence). The CDR3 DNA follows: TGTGCCAGTAGTATTCGTGTATATAGCAATCAGCCCCAGCATTTT. It codes for CASSIRVYSNQPQHF. Based on the CDR3 plus reference TRBV19 and TRBJ1-5, the full variable domain is DGGITQSPKYLFRKEGQNVTLSCEQNLNHDAMYWYRQDPGQGLRLIYYSQIVNDFQKGDIAEGYSVSREKKESFPLTVTSAQKNPTAFYLCASSIRVYSNQPQHFGDGTRLSIL.

The chain carries TRBV2 and TRBJ2-2, with 8 bases identical to TRBD1. The trim removed 5 bases at V and 5 bases at J, leaving 7 bases unmatched. CDR1 is SNHLY and CDR2 is FYNNEI in the germline V gene. The CDR3 runs 15 residues. CDR3 sequence: CASSSTGGRTGELFF. In DNA form, the CDR3 reads TGTGCCAGCAGTTCTACAGGGGGTCGAACCGGGGAGCTGTTTTTT.

The chain carries TRBV6-5 and TRBJ2-1; unclear D gene. V lost 2 bases, J lost 0 bases, and 11 bases lay in between. The length of the CDR3 is 16 residues. CDR1 is MNHEY and CDR2 is SVGAGI in the germline V gene. The CDR3 nucleotides are TGTGCCAGCAGTTACCACAACAGATTCTCCTACAATGAGCAGTTCTTC. It is translated as CASSYHNRFSYNEQFF.

The chain couples TRBV28 to TRBJ2-5, with 11 bases matching TRBD2. J was trimmed by 6 bases and V by 5 bases; bases with no gene match: 17. The CDR3 extends over 18 amino acids. Germline V gene data show CDR1 as MDHEN and CDR2 as SYDVKM. The CDR3 here is CASSPPHFSGREMKTQYF. CDR3 DNA: TGTGCCAGCAGTCCACCCCACTTTAGCGGGAGGGAGATGAAGACCCAGTACTTC.

In its sample, this clone was seen once. CDR3 amino acids: CASSARTGRLNTEAFF. The CDR3, as DNA: TGCGCCAGCAGCGCCCGGACAGGCCGCCTGAACACTGAAGCTTTCTTT. The rearrangement uses TRBV4-1 and TRBJ1-1; 7 positions match TRBD1. Unmatched junction bases numbered 9, after V lost 5 bases and J lost 0 bases. Germline V CDR1 and CDR2: MGHRA, YSYEKL. This CDR3 region has 16 residues.

V usage is TRBV9 and J usage is TRBJ2-1; 7 positions agree with TRBD1. The CDR3 is 15 residues long. Looked up from germline, CDR1 is SGDLS and CDR2 is YYNGEE. The V segment lost 4 bases and the J segment 4 bases; nucleotides outside the gene matches: 8. CDR3 in DNA: TGTGCCAGCAGCACGAGACAGGGCCAATACAATGAGCAGTTCTTC. This codes for CASSTRQGQYNEQFF.

Notes on this clone: Compared with germline, one end of the junction differs, possibly owing to a read error. Other DNA sequences in the same sample also yield this CDR3. This rearrangement joins TRBV11-2 to TRBJ2-7; perhaps TRBD1 as D (5 bases). Germline CDR1 is SGHAT and CDR2 is FQNNGV. The CDR3 consists of 13 residues. CDR3 sequence reads: CASSPDSTYEQYF. The CDR3 DNA reads as TGCGCCAGCAGCCCCGACAGTACCTACGAGCAGTACTTC. Supplemented by reference TRBV11-2 and TRBJ2-7, the full variable domain reads EAGVAQSPRYKIIEKRQSVAFWCNPISGHATLYWYQQILGQGPKLLIQFQNNGVVDDSQLPKDRFSAERLKGVDSTLKIQPAKLEDSAVYLCASSPDSTYEQYFGPGTRLTVT.

This clone was observed a single time. One end of the junction varies from germline; a read error may be responsible. This chain uses TRBV7-9 with TRBJ2-5; 9 bases fit TRBD1. Germline-derived CDR1 and CDR2 are SEHNR and FQNEAQ (reference sequence). The CDR3 is 17 amino acids. The DNA for the CDR3 is TGTTCCAGCAGCTCTACAGGGGGCGATCCGAGTATTGAGACCCAGTACTTC. Protein sequence: CSSSSTGGDPSIETQYF.

The CDR3 region has the DNA TGCGCCATCCTGTGTGGGGGACAGGGAGAGACCCAGTACTTC. Translating it yields CAILCGGQGETQYF. The chain employs TRBV5-1 and TRBJ2-5; TRBD1 matches at 9 bases. Trimming at V came to 9 bases and at J to 4 bases, leaving 10 bases not matched to a gene. The CDR3 sequence is 14 residues long. CDR1 is SGHRS, CDR2 YFSETQ, per germline.

This clone showed up just once. Other DNA sequences in the sample encode the same CDR3. The chain uses TRBV7-8 and TRBJ2-1; tentatively, D is TRBD1 (6 bases). CDR1 and CDR2 (germline): SGHVS, FQNEAQ. CDR3 size: 14 residues. Trimming took 7 bases from V and 11 from J, leaving 21 bases between them. The CDR3 DNA reads TGTGCCAGCACCCCCGGGACACTCCTGCCCCAGCAGTTCTTC. Translating it yields CASTPGTLLPQQFF.

V usage is TRBV5-8 and J usage is TRBJ1-5; possible D gene TRBD1, 6 bases. The ends were cut back, 0 bases at V and 1 base at J, with 8 bases in the middle. This CDR3 spans 15 amino acids. Germline lookup yields CDR1 SGHTS and CDR2 YDEGEE. The CDR3 loop reads CASSLGGGSNQPQHF. The CDR3 nucleotides read TGTGCCAGCAGCTTGGGGGGGGGCAGCAATCAGCCCCAGCATTTT.

The gene calls are TRBV28 and TRBJ1-4; TRBD1 matches at 7 bases. The V and J ends lost 8 bases and 8 bases, in that order; junction bases with no gene match: 14. The CDR3 has 15 amino acids. Germline assignment: CDR1 MDHEN and CDR2 SYDVKM. CDR3 sequence (DNA): TGTGCCAGCGAGGGGGCGCTCGGGGTTGGGGAAAAACTGTTTTTT. Its translation is CASEGALGVGEKLFF.

The chain recombines TRBV20-1 with TRBJ1-4; D ambiguous. Between the trimmed V and J ends, which lost 2 bases and 7 bases, there was a span of 5 bases. The CDR3 spans 11 residues. Germline V gene data show CDR1 as DFQATT and CDR2 as SNEGSKA (reference sequence). The CDR3 loop reads CSARPGEKLFF. The CDR3 DNA follows: TGCAGTGCTAGACCCGGTGAAAAACTGTTTTTT.

This clone was recorded only once. The chain's CDR3 is CASSSARAYEQYF. CDR3 in DNA: TGCGCCAGCAGTTCTGCCCGGGCCTACGAGCAGTACTTC. This chain links TRBV5-1 with TRBJ2-7; no firm D call. Deletions cut 5 bases from V and 2 bases from J, with 11 bases between. The germline CDR1 and CDR2 sequences are SGHRS and YFSETQ. The CDR3 spans 13 residues.

This clone was detected only once. The chain is built from TRBV5-1 and TRBJ2-1; a weak D match, TRBD2 (6 bases). Germline V gives CDR1 SGHRS, CDR2 YFSETQ. There are 17 residues in the CDR3. V dropped 5 bases and J dropped 6 bases, with 24 bases sitting between them. CDR3 nucleotides: TGCGCCAGCAGATATTCACCGGGACTCCGAGGGAGCAATGAGCAGTTCTTC. Encoded protein: CASRYSPGLRGSNEQFF.

This clone has only a few counts. DNA of the CDR3: TGTGCCAGCAGTTTATCGACTGGACACTTATACGAGCAGTACTTC. This sequence encodes CASSLSTGHLYEQYF. The chain uses TRBV27 and TRBJ2-7; a weak D match, TRBD1 (5 bases). V was clipped by 0 bases and J by 4 bases, with 13 bases between them. The length of the CDR3 is 15 residues. Germline V gene data show CDR1 as MNHEY and CDR2 as SMNVEV (reference sequence).

The sample holds a few counts of this clone. The chain links TRBV6-5 to TRBJ2-1; D call uncertain. Germline V gene sequence: CDR1 MNHEY, CDR2 SVGAGI. CDR3 length: 11 residues. Trimming stripped 0 bases from V and 8 bases from J, with 2 bases between. The DNA for the CDR3 is TGTGCCAGCAGTTACTCCTATGAGCAGTTCTTC. Translated: CASSYSYEQFF.

This chain connects TRBV10-1 to TRBJ2-7; 7 nucleotides line up with TRBD1. CDR1 and CDR2 (germline): WNHNN, SYGVQD (reference sequence). This CDR3 spans 17 amino acids. The ends lost 2 bases at V and 2 bases at J; junction bases unmatched: 12. DNA for the CDR3: TGCGCCAGCAGTGAGACCGGGACAGACCCCGGTCCCTACGAGCAGTACTTC. It translates to CASSETGTDPGPYEQYF.

The chain couples TRBV18 to TRBJ2-3; the match to TRBD2 covers 13 bases. The V gene end was trimmed by 2 bases and the J gene end by 1 base; junction bases not matched to a gene: 6. Germline V gene lookup returns CDR1 KGHSH and CDR2 LQKENI. The CDR3 has 18 amino acids. The CDR3 loop is CASSPTTSGGLRTDTQYF. The CDR3 coding sequence is TGTGCCAGCTCACCAACGACTAGCGGGGGGTTACGCACAGATACGCAGTATTTT.

This clone was counted only a few times. This sequence joins TRBV27 and TRBJ2-7; D is uncertain. V lost 0 bases and J 7 bases, leaving 7 bases between the germline ends. The CDR3 spans 12 residues. The germline gives CDR1 MNHEY, CDR2 SMNVEV (reference sequence). CDR3 sequence: CASSLSGEEQYF. Written as DNA, the CDR3 is TGTGCCAGCAGTTTATCTGGAGAGGAGCAGTACTTC.

The V call is TRBV5-1, the J call TRBJ2-5; D may be TRBD2 (7 bases). Trimming removed 4 bases at V and 5 bases at J, with 12 bases between. The CDR3 runs to 13 residues. The germline V gene encodes CDR1 SGHRS and CDR2 YFSETQ. The CDR3 is CASSPGGLETQYF. In DNA, the CDR3 is TGCGCCAGCAGCCCCGGGGGGCTGGAGACCCAGTACTTC.

The chain couples TRBV20-1 to TRBJ2-3; 9 bases line up with TRBD1. The CDR3 loop spans 11 amino acids. Looked up from germline, CDR1 is DFQATT and CDR2 is SNEGSKA (reference sequence). With V trimmed by 6 bases and J by 11 bases, 6 bases remained unmatched. CDR3 amino acids: CSAIQGAWQYF. The CDR3 nucleotides are TGCAGTGCCATACAGGGGGCCTGGCAGTATTTT.

This clone has only a few counts. The rearrangement links TRBV6-5 to TRBJ1-6; perhaps TRBD1 as D (5 bases). Per the germline V gene, CDR1 is MNHEY and CDR2 is SVGAGI. CDR3 length: 14 residues. Trimming shortened V by 4 bases and J by 4 bases, and 8 bases separated the two germline ends. Here the CDR3 DNA reads TGTGCCAGCAGTTCGGCAGGGTATAATTCACCCCTCCACTTT. Translated, it gives CASSSAGYNSPLHF.

The chain combines TRBV27 with TRBJ1-1; 7 bases fit TRBD1. The germline V gene encodes CDR1 MNHEY and CDR2 SMNVEV (reference sequence). The CDR3 loop spans 14 amino acids. The V gene end was trimmed by 5 bases and the J gene end by 4 bases; junction bases not matched to a gene: 7. This CDR3 reads CASSTQTGATEAFF. The CDR3 region has the DNA TGTGCCAGCAGTACCCAAACAGGGGCCACTGAAGCTTTCTTT.

This sequence joins TRBV28 and TRBJ2-5; TRBD2 matches 9 bases. CDR1 is MDHEN, CDR2 SYDVKM, per germline. Trimming at V came to 6 bases and at J to 3 bases, leaving 5 bases not matched to a gene. CDR3 length: 14 amino acids. The CDR3 protein is CASSRAGGEETQYF. As DNA, the CDR3 is TGTGCCAGCAGCCGAGCGGGGGGCGAAGAGACCCAGTACTTC. Full variable domain (rest looked up from reference TRBV28 and TRBJ2-5): DVKVTQSSRYLVKRTGEKVFLECVQDMDHENMFWYRQDPGLGLRLIYFSYDVKMKEKGDIPEGYSVSREKKERFSLILESASTNQTSMYLCASSRAGGEETQYFGPGTRLLVL.

This clone was detected only a few times. This chain links TRBV4-1 with TRBJ1-2; no definite D call. Germline CDR1 and CDR2: MGHRA and YSYEKL. Deletions cut 2 bases from V and 6 bases from J, with 13 bases between. The CDR3 is 14 residues long. The CDR3 here is CASSQMQTIDGYTF. In nucleotides, the CDR3 is TGCGCCAGCAGCCAAATGCAGACAATTGATGGCTACACCTTC.

This chain links TRBV27 with TRBJ1-1; D call uncertain. Trimming cost V 0 bases and J 4 bases, with 15 bases left between them. Germline V gene sequence: CDR1 MNHEY, CDR2 SMNVEV (reference sequence). The CDR3 is 16 residues long. The CDR3 is CASSLSPLPSGTEAFF. CDR3 DNA: TGTGCCAGCAGTTTATCCCCGTTACCCAGTGGCACTGAAGCTTTCTTT.

This chain uses TRBV14 with TRBJ2-3; tentative D call: TRBD1 (6 bases). V gave up 5 bases and J gave up 0 bases, with 12 bases separating them. The CDR3 contains 15 residues. Germline loops: CDR1 SGHDN, CDR2 FVKESK. The CDR3 spells CASSFHGQSTDTQYF. The CDR3 bases are TGTGCCAGCAGCTTCCATGGACAGAGCACAGATACGCAGTATTTT.

CDR3 residues: CASSSPRGSGANVLTF. Written as DNA, the CDR3 is TGTGCCAGCAGCTCCCCAAGGGGCTCAGGGGCCAACGTCCTGACTTTC. This chain uses TRBV7-9 with TRBJ2-6; tentatively, D is TRBD1 (5 bases). From germline, CDR1 is SEHNR and CDR2 FQNEAQ (reference sequence). V was cut by 4 bases and J by 4 bases, with 14 bases left in between. CDR3 length: 16 amino acids.

The CDR3 nucleotides are TGCGCCAGCGCGGGGGGGCCTAAGACCCAGTACTTC. This codes for CASAGGPKTQYF. The V and J genes are TRBV10-2 and TRBJ2-5; 9 bases are shared with TRBD2. Germline trimming cut 8 bases from V and 6 bases from J; bases unmatched to any gene: 4. The V gene's germline CDR1 is WSHSY and CDR2 SAAADI. This CDR3 is built from 12 residues.